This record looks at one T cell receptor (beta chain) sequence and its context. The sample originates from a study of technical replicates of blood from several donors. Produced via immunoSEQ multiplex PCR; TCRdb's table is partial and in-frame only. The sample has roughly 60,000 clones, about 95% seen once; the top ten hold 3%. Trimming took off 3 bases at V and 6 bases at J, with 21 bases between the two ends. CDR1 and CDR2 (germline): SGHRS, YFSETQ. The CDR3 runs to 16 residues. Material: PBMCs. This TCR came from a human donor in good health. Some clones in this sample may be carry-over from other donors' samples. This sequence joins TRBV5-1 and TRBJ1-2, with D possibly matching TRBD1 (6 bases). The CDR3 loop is CASSYQPGQLEDGYTF. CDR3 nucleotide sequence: TGCGCCAGCAGCTACCAGCCGGGACAACTAGAGGATGGCTACACCTTC.